This T cell receptor (beta chain) is drawn from a study of a mutant IDH1 vaccine in newly diagnosed glioma (dated by TCRdb to the early 2020s). For context, the study as a whole: Across visits V03 through V10, patients got a total of eight vaccinations, given in weeks 1, 3, 5, 7, 11, 15, 19 and 23. In the chemotherapy-containing groups, vaccination started alongside temozolomide cycles, whereas in patients who had radiotherapy alone it started 4-6 weeks after radiotherapy. Of the 32 patients who were treated, 62.5% were male and roughly 38% were female, and the mean age was around 40 years. Prior to enrollment, patients had been given standard therapy consisting of radiotherapy alone, temozolomide alone, or radiochemotherapy with temozolomide, with the combination given to most patients. Peripheral blood samples were drawn at six visits, namely V03 (baseline), V05, V07, V10, V12 and V13. For exploratory analyses, longitudinal TCRB deep sequencing was carried out in more than 20 treated patients wherever samples were available. Broader findings and caveats from the paper: Pseudoprogression appeared unrelated to alterations in the top peripheral T cell clonotypes detected by TCRB sequencing. Selection of PBMC samples for TCRB deep sequencing was based on availability. It was noted by the authors that analyses of patient blood samples could not be reproduced owing to sample limitations. Across multiple MHC alleles, vaccine-induced immune responses were seen in around 94% of patients.

According to the germline V gene (reference sequence), CDR1 reads MNHEY and CDR2 reads SMNVEV. Counted from cysteine to phenylalanine, this CDR3 has 15 amino acids. Only the CDR3 DNA is retained, 45 bases long and in frame from the first base. The V end loses 5 bases and the J end loses 9 bases, and a stretch of 23 bases separates them. To note about this clone: No cognate antigen has been identified for it. Qualities for individual bases were not recorded, and no much larger clone is one base off.

What the time point label conveys for this sample: week 5, during vaccination. Every vaccine dose consisted of 300 ug of a 20-mer mutant IDH1 peptide in Montanide, administered subcutaneously together with topical imiquimod. All donors had newly diagnosed IDH1-mutant astrocytomas of WHO grade 3 or 4 that showed loss of nuclear ATRX. The samples were drawn from NOA16, a multicentre, single-arm, open-label phase I trial in Germany that tested a mutant IDH1 peptide vaccine in humans for the first time. Genomic DNA for TCRB sequencing was extracted from EDTA blood using the DNeasy Blood and Tissue Kit. Library preparation was by the immunoSEQ multiplex PCR assay. Rearranged TCR beta chain sequences were amplified with the hsTCRB Kit following the manufacturer's protocol. An Illumina MiSeq was used to sequence the TCRB libraries. Per the source publication's procedure: The kit vendor's proprietary platform handled demultiplexing, trimming and gene mapping. Sourced from immuneACCESS, this table was stored by TCRdb with only in-frame sequences that have V and J called. A share of the clones is absent; for the studies checked, an unresolved V gene accounts for under half, and the remainder has no known explanation. V and J calls plus clone size are reproduced from that table; the DNA served to infer D and trimming. This sample has 45,000 to 65,000 clones in its table, and less than 85% of those were observed once. Approximately 3% of the sample is in the top ten clones.

Recombination joined TRBV27 with TRBJ2-7, and possibly TRBD1, on 6 matching bases. The receptor's source is a woman aged 18-29 years with glioma. Some clones in this sample may be carry-over from other donors' samples. The specimen was PBMCs, collected from a glioma patient whose treatment included an IDH1 peptide vaccine. The nucleotides are TGTGCCAGCAGTCCTGCTGCTGACAGGACCATTCGGCAGTACTTC. Its protein is CASSPAADRTIRQYF.